The next 9 T cell receptor beta chains were all read from a single sample in a study of PD-L1 blockade in urothelial cancer. The time point denotes: pretreatment peripheral blood. Sequencing used immunoSEQ multiplex PCR; TCRdb keeps in-frame clones, though not all of them. The data contain over 35,000 clones, over 80% of them singletons. The sequenced sample was PBMCs, obtained around atezolizumab (anti-PD-L1) treatment. The receptors here all came from a man at least 80 years old with urothelial cancer.

As DNA, the CDR3 is TGTGCCAGCAAGGATGTGGGAGGGCCCGGAGATACGCAGTATTTT. Translation: CASKDVGGPGDTQYF. This rearrangement joins TRBV27 to TRBJ2-3; 7 nucleotides align to TRBD2. J was trimmed by 5 bases and V by 7 bases; bases with no gene match: 12. The germline V gene has CDR1 MNHEY and CDR2 SMNVEV (reference sequence). The CDR3 extends over 15 amino acids.

The chain carries TRBV29-1 and TRBJ2-1; 10 nucleotides agree with TRBD1. The CDR3 loop spans 13 amino acids. The trim removed 3 bases at V and 7 bases at J, leaving 3 bases unmatched. CDR1 SQVTM and CDR2 ANQGSEA come from the germline V gene. The DNA of the CDR3 is TGCAGCGTTGATGGGACAGGGGTAAATGAGCAGTTCTTC. Amino acid sequence: CSVDGTGVNEQFF.

This chain joins TRBV6-5 and TRBJ2-1; 15 bases map to TRBD2. The V gene's germline CDR1 is MNHEY and CDR2 SVGAGI. The CDR3 is 15 amino acids. Trimming removed 7 bases from V and 9 bases from J; junction bases left unmatched: 7. The CDR3 DNA reads as TGTGCCAGCACTCCGGGACTAGCGGGAGGTAGTGAGCAGTTCTTC. Translated, it gives CASTPGLAGGSEQFF.

This clone appeared a single time. CDR3 residues: CASSKGGSGRGTNEQFF. CDR3 nucleotides: TGCGCCAGCAGCAAAGGGGGCAGCGGGAGGGGTACCAATGAGCAGTTCTTC. V gene TRBV4-1 combines with J gene TRBJ2-1, with TRBD2 matching over 10 bases. Germline CDR1 is MGHRA and CDR2 is YSYEKL. The CDR3 has 17 residues. Trimming cost V 5 bases and J 6 bases; bases outside gene matches: 13.

The chain carries TRBV2 and TRBJ2-2; possibly TRBD1 for D (6 bases). Trimming pared 6 bases from V and 0 bases from J, leaving 11 bases between. The CDR3 has 15 residues. Germline V gene sequence: CDR1 SNHLY, CDR2 FYNNEI. The CDR3 region is CASRSGHPNTGELFF. DNA for the CDR3: TGTGCCAGCAGGTCGGGACATCCGAACACCGGGGAGCTGTTTTTT.

V gene TRBV11-2 combines with J gene TRBJ2-3, with 9 bases fitting TRBD1. The J segment lost 5 bases and the V segment lost 5 bases, leaving 8 bases of the junction unmatched. Germline V lookup: CDR1 SGHAT, CDR2 FQNNGV. CDR3 size: 15 residues. CDR3 bases: TGTGCCAGCAGCCCTGGGACAGGGAAGGGAGATACGCAGTATTTT. Translation: CASSPGTGKGDTQYF. Together with reference TRBV11-2 and TRBJ2-3, the CDR3 gives the full variable domain: EAGVAQSPRYKIIEKRQSVAFWCNPISGHATLYWYQQILGQGPKLLIQFQNNGVVDDSQLPKDRFSAERLKGVDSTLKIQPAKLEDSAVYLCASSPGTGKGDTQYFGPGTRLTVL.

The chain links TRBV6-6 to TRBJ2-1; D ambiguous. Deletions cut 2 bases from V and 3 bases from J, with 5 bases between. Per the germline V gene, CDR1 is MNHNY and CDR2 is SVGAGI (reference sequence). This CDR3 spans 13 amino acids. CDR3 loop: CASSYTFYNEQFF. DNA for the CDR3: TGTGCCAGCAGTTACACTTTCTACAATGAGCAGTTCTTC.

V gene TRBV10-1 combines with J gene TRBJ2-7; 9 bases match TRBD1. This CDR3 has 15 residues. Per the germline V gene, CDR1 is WNHNN and CDR2 is SYGVQD (reference sequence). After removal of 2 bases from V and 5 bases from J, the junction contained 7 bases not matched to a gene. This chain's CDR3 is CASSERPGQGHEQYF. The CDR3 DNA sequence: TGCGCCAGCAGTGAGAGGCCGGGACAGGGCCACGAGCAGTACTTC.

The chain carries TRBV11-2 and TRBJ1-1, with D possibly TRBD1 on 5 matching bases. The V gene lost 6 bases and the J gene lost 3 bases, with 17 bases spanning the gap. The CDR3 extends over 15 amino acids. Germline assignment: CDR1 SGHAT and CDR2 FQNNGV. CDR3 nucleotides: TGTGCCAGCAGTAGGAGGGGAAGGCAGGACACTGAAGCTTTCTTT. Translation gives CASSRRGRQDTEAFF.